Listed below are T cell receptor beta chains from one sample, sequenced in a study of cytomegalovirus exposure and HLA in healthy donors. The method was immunoSEQ multiplex PCR; TCRdb's version includes in-frame clones alone and lacks a portion of them. The listing contains approximately 120,000 clones. Sequencing was done on a sample of PBMCs. The origin of the receptors is a man in his late teens or twenties in good health and CMV-seronegative. CDR3s include the opening cysteine and the closing phenylalanine or tryptophan. D genes are given only for firm matches.

D gene: TRBD1
J gene: TRBJ2-4
CDR3 length: 18
V gene: TRBV2
CDR3 DNA: TGTGCCAGCAGTGATCCGGGACAGGGGGAAGTCGGCAAAAACATTCAGTACTTC
CDR3 protein: CASSDPGQGEVGKNIQYF

D gene: TRBD2
J gene: TRBJ2-5
CDR3 length: 16
V gene: TRBV6-1
CDR3 DNA: TGTGCCAGCAGTGAATTAAGGGGCCTAGCGGGGGATACCCAGTACTTC
CDR3 protein: CASSELRGLAGDTQYF

D gene: .
J gene: TRBJ1-1
CDR3 length: 13
V gene: TRBV7-8
CDR3 DNA: TGTGCCAGCAGCTTGTTATGGAACACTGAAGCTTTCTTT
CDR3 protein: CASSLLWNTEAFF

D gene: .
J gene: TRBJ2-2
CDR3 length: 15
V gene: TRBV18
CDR3 DNA: TGTGCCAGCTCATCCAGGGGATCGAACACCGGGGAGCTGTTTTTT
CDR3 protein: CASSSRGSNTGELFF

D gene: .
J gene: TRBJ1-2
CDR3 length: 12
V gene: TRBV5-6
CDR3 DNA: TGTGCCAGCAGCTGGCAGGGAGGCGGCTACACCTTC
CDR3 protein: CASSWQGGGYTF

D gene: TRBD2
J gene: TRBJ2-1
CDR3 length: 15
V gene: TRBV29-1
CDR3 DNA: TGCAGCGTTGAAGGGCGGGGGGCCGGGCTCAATGAGCAGTTCTTC
CDR3 protein: CSVEGRGAGLNEQFF

D gene: .
J gene: TRBJ1-5
CDR3 length: 12
V gene: TRBV7-9
CDR3 DNA: TGTGCCTGTGAGGGAGTCAATCAGCCCCAGCATTTT
CDR3 protein: CACEGVNQPQHF

D gene: .
J gene: TRBJ1-1
CDR3 length: 14
V gene: TRBV25-1
CDR3 DNA: TGTGCCAGCAGCGCCATTCAGATGAACACTGAAGCTTTCTTT
CDR3 protein: CASSAIQMNTEAFF

D gene: TRBD1
J gene: TRBJ2-6
CDR3 length: 21
V gene: TRBV5-1
CDR3 DNA: TGCGCCAGCAGCTATTTCCCGGGACAGGGAGCCCTTTCAAGAGGGGCCAACGTCCTGACTTTC
CDR3 protein: CASSYFPGQGALSRGANVLTF

D gene: .
J gene: TRBJ1-3
CDR3 length: 14
V gene: TRBV18
CDR3 DNA: TGTGCCAGCCATCTTAAGCCATCTGGAAACACCATATATTTT
CDR3 protein: CASHLKPSGNTIYF

D gene: .
J gene: TRBJ1-2
CDR3 length: 11
V gene: TRBV10-3
CDR3 DNA: TGTGCCATCAGTGGGGGCCCGAGCTACACCTTC
CDR3 protein: CAISGGPSYTF

D gene: .
J gene: TRBJ2-7
CDR3 length: 17
V gene: TRBV7-2
CDR3 DNA: TGTGCCAGCAGCCTCTCCGCCGGGACATCCCAGACCTACGAGCAGTACTTC
CDR3 protein: CASSLSAGTSQTYEQYF

D gene: TRBD2
J gene: TRBJ2-7
CDR3 length: 17
V gene: TRBV29-1
CDR3 DNA: TGCAGCGTCCTTACTCGGGGACTAGCGGTATTGGCCTACGAGCAGTACTTC
CDR3 protein: CSVLTRGLAVLAYEQYF

D gene: .
J gene: TRBJ1-5
CDR3 length: 16
V gene: TRBV11-2
CDR3 DNA: TGTGCCAGCAGTCACATCGACCCTAGGTGGAGTCAGCCCCAGCATTTT
CDR3 protein: CASSHIDPRWSQPQHF

D gene: .
J gene: TRBJ1-2
CDR3 length: 12
V gene: TRBV5-1
CDR3 DNA: TGCGCCAGCGCCGTATCGGACTATGGCTACACCTTC
CDR3 protein: CASAVSDYGYTF

D gene: .
J gene: TRBJ2-1
CDR3 length: 12
V gene: TRBV13
CDR3 DNA: TGTGCCAGCAGACGAACAGCGGTAGAGCAGTTCTTC
CDR3 protein: CASRRTAVEQFF